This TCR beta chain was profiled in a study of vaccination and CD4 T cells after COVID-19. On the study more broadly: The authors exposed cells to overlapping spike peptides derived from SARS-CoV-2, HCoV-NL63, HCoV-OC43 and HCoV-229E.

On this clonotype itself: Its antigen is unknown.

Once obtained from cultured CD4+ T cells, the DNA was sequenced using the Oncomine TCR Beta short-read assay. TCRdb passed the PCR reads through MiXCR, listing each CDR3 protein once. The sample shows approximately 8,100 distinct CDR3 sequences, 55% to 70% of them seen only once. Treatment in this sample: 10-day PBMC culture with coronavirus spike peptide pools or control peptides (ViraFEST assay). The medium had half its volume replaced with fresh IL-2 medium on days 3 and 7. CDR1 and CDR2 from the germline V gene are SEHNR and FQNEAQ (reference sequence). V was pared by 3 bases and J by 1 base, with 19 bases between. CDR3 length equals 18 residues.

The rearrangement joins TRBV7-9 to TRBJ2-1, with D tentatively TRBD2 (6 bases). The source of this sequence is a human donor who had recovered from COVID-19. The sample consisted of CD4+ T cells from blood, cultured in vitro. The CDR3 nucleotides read TGTGCCAGCAGCTTGGTTAGGGCGGGAAGGTCGTCCTACAATGAGCAGTTCTTC. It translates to CASSLVRAGRSSYNEQFF.